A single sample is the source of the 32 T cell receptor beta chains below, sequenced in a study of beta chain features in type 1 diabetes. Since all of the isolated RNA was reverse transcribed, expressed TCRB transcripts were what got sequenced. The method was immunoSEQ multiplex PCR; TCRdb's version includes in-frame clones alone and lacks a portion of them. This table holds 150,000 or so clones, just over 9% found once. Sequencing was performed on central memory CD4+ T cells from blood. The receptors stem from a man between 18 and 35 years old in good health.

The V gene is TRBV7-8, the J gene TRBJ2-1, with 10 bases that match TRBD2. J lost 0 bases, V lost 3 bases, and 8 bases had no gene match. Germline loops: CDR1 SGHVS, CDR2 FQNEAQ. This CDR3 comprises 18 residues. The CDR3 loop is CASSFPSGGASSYNEQFF. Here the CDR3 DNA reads TGTGCCAGCAGCTTTCCTAGCGGGGGAGCTAGCTCCTACAATGAGCAGTTCTTC.

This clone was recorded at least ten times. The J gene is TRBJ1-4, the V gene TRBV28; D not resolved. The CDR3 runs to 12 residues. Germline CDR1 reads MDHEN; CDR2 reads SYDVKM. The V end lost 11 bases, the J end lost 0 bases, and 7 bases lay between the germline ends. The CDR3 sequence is CALSSTNEKLFF. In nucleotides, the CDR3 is TGTGCCTTGTCATCAACTAATGAAAAACTGTTTTTT.

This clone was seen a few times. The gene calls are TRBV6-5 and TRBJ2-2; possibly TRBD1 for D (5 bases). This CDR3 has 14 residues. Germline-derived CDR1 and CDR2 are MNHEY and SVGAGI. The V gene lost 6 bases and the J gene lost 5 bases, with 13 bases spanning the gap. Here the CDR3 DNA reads TGTGCCAGCAGGGATGACAGTTTAACCGGGGAGCTGTTTTTT. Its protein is CASRDDSLTGELFF.

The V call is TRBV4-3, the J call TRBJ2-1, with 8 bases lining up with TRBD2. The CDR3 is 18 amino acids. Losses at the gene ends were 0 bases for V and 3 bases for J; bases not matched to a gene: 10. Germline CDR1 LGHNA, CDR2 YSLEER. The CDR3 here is CASSQDSRRGDLYNEQFF. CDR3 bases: TGCGCCAGCAGCCAAGATAGCCGGCGGGGGGATCTCTACAATGAGCAGTTCTTC.

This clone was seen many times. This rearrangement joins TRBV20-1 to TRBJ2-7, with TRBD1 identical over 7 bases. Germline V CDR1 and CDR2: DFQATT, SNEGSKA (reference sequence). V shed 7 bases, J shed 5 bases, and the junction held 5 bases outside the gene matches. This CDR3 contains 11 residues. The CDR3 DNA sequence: TGCAGTGGACAGGGTATCGACGAGCAGTACTTC. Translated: CSGQGIDEQYF.

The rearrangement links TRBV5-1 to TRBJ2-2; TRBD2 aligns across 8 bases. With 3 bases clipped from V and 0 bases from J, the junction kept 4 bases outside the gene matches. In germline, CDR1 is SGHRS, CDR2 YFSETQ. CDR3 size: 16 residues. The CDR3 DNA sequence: TGCGCCAGCAGCTCACTACTAGCGGCGAACACCGGGGAGCTGTTTTTT. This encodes CASSSLLAANTGELFF.

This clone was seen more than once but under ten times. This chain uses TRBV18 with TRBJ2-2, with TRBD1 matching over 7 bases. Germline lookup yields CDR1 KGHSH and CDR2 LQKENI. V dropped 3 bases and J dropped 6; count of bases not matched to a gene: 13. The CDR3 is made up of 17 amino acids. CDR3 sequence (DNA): TGTGCCAGCTCACCGGATGTGAGGGGGCGCGACCCCGGGGAGCTGTTTTTT. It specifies CASSPDVRGRDPGELFF.

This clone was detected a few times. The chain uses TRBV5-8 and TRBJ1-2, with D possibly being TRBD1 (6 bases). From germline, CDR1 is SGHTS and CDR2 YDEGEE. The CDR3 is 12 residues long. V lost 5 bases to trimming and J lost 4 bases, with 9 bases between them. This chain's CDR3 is CASRTQGYGYTF. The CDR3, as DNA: TGTGCCAGCAGGACACAGGGCTATGGCTACACCTTC.

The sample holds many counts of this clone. As DNA, the CDR3 is TGCAGCGTTGAATTACAGGGCTACGAGCAGTACTTC. Amino acid sequence: CSVELQGYEQYF. This chain links TRBV29-1 with TRBJ2-7; maybe TRBD1 (6 bases). Trimming pared 2 bases from V and 3 bases from J, leaving 8 bases between. This CDR3 has 12 residues. CDR1 is SQVTM, CDR2 ANQGSEA, per germline.

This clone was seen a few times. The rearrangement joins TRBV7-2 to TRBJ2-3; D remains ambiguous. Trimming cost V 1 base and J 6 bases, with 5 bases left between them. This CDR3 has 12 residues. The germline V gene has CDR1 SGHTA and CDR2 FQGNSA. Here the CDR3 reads CASSLESDTQYF. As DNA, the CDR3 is TGTGCCAGCAGCTTAGAATCGGATACGCAGTATTTT. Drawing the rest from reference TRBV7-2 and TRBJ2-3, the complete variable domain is GAGVSQSPSNKVTEKGKDVELRCDPISGHTALYWYRQSLGQGLEFLIYFQGNSAPDKSGLPSDRFSAERTGGSVSTLTIQRTQQEDSAVYLCASSLESDTQYFGPGTRLTVL.

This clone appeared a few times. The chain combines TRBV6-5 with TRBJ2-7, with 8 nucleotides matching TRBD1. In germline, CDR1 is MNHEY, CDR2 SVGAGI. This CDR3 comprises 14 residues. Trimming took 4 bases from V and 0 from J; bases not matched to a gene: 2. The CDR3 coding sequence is TGTGCCAGCAGTTGGGACAGGTCCTCCTACGAGCAGTACTTC. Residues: CASSWDRSSYEQYF.

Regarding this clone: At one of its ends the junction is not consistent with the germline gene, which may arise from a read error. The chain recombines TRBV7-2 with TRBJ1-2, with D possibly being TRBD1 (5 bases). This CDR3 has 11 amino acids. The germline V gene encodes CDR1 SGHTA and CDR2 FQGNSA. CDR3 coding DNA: TGCGCCAGCAGCCAGGGTGCTGGCTACACCTTC. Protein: CASSQGAGYTF.

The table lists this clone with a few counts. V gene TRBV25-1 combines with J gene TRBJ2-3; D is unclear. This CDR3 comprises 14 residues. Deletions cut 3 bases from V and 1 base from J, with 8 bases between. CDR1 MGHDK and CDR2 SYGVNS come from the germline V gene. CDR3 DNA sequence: TGTGCCAGCAGTGAGTCCCGAGGCACAGATACGCAGTATTTT. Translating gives CASSESRGTDTQYF.

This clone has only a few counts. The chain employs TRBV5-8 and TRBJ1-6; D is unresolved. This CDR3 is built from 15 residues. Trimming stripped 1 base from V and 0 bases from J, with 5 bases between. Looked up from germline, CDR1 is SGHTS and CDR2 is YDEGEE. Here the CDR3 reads CASSLMSSYNSPLHF. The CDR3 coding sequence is TGTGCCAGCAGCTTGATGAGCTCCTATAATTCACCCCTCCACTTT.

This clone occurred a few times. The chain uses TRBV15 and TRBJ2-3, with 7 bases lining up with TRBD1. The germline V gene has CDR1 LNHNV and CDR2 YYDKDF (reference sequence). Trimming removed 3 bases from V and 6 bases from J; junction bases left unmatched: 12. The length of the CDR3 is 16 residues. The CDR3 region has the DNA TGTGCCACCAGCAGCGGGGCACAGGGGAATTTGGATACGCAGTATTTT. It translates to CATSSGAQGNLDTQYF.

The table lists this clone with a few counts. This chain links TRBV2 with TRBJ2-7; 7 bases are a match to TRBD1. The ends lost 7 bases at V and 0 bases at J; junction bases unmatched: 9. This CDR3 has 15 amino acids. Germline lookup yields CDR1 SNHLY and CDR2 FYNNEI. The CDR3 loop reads CASNPTGDSSYEQYF. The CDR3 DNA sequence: TGTGCCAGCAACCCAACAGGGGACAGCTCCTACGAGCAGTACTTC.

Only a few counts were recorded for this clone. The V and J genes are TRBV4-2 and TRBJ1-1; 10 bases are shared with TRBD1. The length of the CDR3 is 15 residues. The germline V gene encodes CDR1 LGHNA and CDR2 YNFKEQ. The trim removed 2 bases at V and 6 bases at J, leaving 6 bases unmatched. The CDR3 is CASSQPGQGISEAFF. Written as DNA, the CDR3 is TGTGCCAGCAGCCAACCGGGACAGGGGATCTCTGAAGCTTTCTTT.

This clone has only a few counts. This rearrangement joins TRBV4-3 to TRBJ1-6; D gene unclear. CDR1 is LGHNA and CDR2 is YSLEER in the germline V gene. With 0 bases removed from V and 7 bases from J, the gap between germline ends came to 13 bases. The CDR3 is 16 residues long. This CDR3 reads CASSQDFTGGNSPLHF. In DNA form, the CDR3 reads TGCGCCAGCAGCCAAGATTTCACGGGTGGAAATTCACCCCTCCACTTT.

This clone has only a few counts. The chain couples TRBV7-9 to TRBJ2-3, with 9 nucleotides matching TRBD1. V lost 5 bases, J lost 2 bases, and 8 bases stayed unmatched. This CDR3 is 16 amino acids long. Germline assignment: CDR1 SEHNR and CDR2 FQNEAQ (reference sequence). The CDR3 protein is CASSLRGDRATDTQYF. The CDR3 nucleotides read TGTGCCAGCAGCCTGCGCGGGGACAGGGCCACAGATACGCAGTATTTT.

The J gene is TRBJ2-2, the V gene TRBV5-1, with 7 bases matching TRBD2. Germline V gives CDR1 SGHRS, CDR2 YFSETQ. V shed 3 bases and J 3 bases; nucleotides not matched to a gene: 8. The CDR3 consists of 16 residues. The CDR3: CASSSPRGRHTGELFF. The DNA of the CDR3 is TGCGCCAGCAGCTCGCCCCGCGGGAGACACACCGGGGAGCTGTTTTTT. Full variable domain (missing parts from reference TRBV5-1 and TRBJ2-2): KAGVTQTPRYLIKTRGQQVTLSCSPISGHRSVSWYQQTPGQGLQFLFEYFSETQRNKGNFPGRFSGRQFSNSRSEMNVSTLELGDSALYLCASSSPRGRHTGELFFGEGSRLTVL.

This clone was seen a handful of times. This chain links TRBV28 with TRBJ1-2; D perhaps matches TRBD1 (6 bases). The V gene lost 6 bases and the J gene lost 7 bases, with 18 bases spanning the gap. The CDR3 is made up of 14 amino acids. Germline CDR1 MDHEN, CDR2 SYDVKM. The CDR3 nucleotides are TGTGCCAGCAGCTCCCAGGGGAGGGGTAGTGGCTACACCTTC. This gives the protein CASSSQGRGSGYTF.

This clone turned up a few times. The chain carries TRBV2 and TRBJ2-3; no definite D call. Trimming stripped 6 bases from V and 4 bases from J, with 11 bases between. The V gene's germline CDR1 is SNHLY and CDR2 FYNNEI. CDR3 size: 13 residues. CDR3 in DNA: TGTGCCAGCAGATTTATACATTCAGATACGCAGTATTTT. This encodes CASRFIHSDTQYF.

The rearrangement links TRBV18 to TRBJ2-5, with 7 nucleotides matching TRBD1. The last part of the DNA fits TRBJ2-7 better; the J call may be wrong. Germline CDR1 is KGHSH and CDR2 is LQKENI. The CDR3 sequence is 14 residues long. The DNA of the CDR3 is TGTGCCAGCTCACCACCGGACAGGTCCTACGAGCAGTACTTC. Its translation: CASSPPDRSYEQYF.

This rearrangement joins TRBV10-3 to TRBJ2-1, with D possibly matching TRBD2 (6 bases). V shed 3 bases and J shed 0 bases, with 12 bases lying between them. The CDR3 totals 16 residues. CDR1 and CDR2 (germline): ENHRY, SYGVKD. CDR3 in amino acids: CAISDQAGSSYNEQFF. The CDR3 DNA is TGTGCCATCAGTGATCAGGCGGGGAGCTCCTACAATGAGCAGTTCTTC.

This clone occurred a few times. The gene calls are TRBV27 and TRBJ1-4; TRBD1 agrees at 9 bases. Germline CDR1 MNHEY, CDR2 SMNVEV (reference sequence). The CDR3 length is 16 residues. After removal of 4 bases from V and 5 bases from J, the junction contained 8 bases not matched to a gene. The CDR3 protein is CASSSWTGASNEKLFF. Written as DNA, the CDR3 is TGTGCCAGCAGTTCATGGACAGGGGCCTCCAATGAAAAACTGTTTTTT. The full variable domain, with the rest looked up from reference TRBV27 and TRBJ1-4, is EAQVTQNPRYLITVTGKKLTVTCSQNMNHEYMSWYRQDPGLGLRQIYYSMNVEVTDKGDVPEGYKVSRKEKRNFPLILESPSPNQTSLYFCASSSWTGASNEKLFFGSGTQLSVL.

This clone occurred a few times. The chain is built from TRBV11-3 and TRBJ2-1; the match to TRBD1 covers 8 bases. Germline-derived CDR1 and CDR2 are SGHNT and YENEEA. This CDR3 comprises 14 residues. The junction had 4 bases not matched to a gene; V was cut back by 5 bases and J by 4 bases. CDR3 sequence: CASSPGTGYNEQFF. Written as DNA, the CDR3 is TGTGCCAGCAGCCCTGGGACAGGTTACAATGAGCAGTTCTTC.

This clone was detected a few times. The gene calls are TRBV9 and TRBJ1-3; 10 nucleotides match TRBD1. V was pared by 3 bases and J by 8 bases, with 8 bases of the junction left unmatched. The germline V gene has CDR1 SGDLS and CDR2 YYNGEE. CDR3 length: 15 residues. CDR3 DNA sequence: TGTGCCAGCAGCGCCTCCGGGACAGGGGCGGACACCATATATTTT. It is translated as CASSASGTGADTIYF.

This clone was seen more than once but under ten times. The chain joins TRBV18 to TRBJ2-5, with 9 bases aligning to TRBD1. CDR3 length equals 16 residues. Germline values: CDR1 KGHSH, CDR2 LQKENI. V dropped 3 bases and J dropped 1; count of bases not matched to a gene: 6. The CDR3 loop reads CASSPGQGLGQETQYF. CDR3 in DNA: TGTGCCAGCTCACCCGGACAGGGGTTAGGCCAAGAGACCCAGTACTTC. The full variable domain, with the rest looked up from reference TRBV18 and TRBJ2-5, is NAGVMQNPRHLVRRRGQEARLRCSPMKGHSHVYWYRQLPEEGLKFMVYLQKENIIDESGMPKERFSAEFPKEGPSILRIQQVVRGDSAAYFCASSPGQGLGQETQYFGPGTRLLVL.

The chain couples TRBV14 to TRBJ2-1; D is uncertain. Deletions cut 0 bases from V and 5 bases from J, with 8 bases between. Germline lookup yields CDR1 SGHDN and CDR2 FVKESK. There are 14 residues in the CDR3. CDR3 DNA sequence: TGTGCCAGCAGCCAAGATCTCAGTAACAATGAGCAGTTCTTC. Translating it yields CASSQDLSNNEQFF.

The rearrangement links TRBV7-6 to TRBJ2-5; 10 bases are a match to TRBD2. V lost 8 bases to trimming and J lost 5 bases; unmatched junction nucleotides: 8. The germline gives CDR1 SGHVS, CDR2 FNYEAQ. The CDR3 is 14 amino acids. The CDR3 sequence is CASAQRGGGETQYF. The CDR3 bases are TGTGCCAGCGCCCAGCGGGGGGGCGGGGAGACCCAGTACTTC.

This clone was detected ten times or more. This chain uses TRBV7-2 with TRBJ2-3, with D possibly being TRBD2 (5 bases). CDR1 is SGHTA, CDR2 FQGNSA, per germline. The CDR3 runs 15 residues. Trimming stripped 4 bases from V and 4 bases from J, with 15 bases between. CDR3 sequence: CASSSRTRGSDTQYF. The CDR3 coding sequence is TGTGCCAGCAGCTCCAGGACTCGCGGGTCAGATACGCAGTATTTT.

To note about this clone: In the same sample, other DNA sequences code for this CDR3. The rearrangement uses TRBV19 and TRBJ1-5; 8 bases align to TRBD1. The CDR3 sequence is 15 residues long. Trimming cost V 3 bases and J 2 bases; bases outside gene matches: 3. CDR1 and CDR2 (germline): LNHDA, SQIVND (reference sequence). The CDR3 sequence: CASSMGTGGNQPQHF. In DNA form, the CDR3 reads TGTGCCAGTAGTATGGGGACAGGCGGCAATCAGCCCCAGCATTTT.